The present TCR beta chain was sequenced within a study of T cells after yellow fever vaccination. Study-wide points: Weaker, the secondary response had a peak occurring faster, on day 5 versus 15. Subsequent to the booster, the majority of primary-vaccination clones reappeared (around 96% CD4, around 85% CD8). Repertoires obtained by FACS sorting could include abundant clonotypes that entered as contaminants from the bulk population.

Synthesis of TCR cDNA relied on 5'RACE template switching, which attached a universal primer site and UMIs. Each CDR3 protein is one row after TCRdb ran MiXCR on the 5' RACE reads. The sample includes about 400,000 distinct CDR3 sequences, around 6.4% of them seen just once. V was clipped by 5 bases and J by 3 bases, with 11 bases between them. CDR1 and CDR2 (germline): MGHDK, SYGVNS. The CDR3 has 13 residues. In regard to this clonotype: Its antigen is not known.

The TCR sequence derives from a man aged 30 to 39 who received the YFV17D yellow fever vaccine. Sample: PBMCs, taken 5 days after the yellow fever booster vaccination. The chain combines TRBV25-1 with TRBJ2-7; the D gene is possibly TRBD2 (6 bases). DNA for the CDR3: TGTGCCAGCAGTAGGGACTCATACTACGAGCAGTACTTC. Protein product: CASSRDSYYEQYF.